This T cell receptor beta chain was found in a study of cytomegalovirus exposure and HLA in healthy donors. Study-wide findings and caveats: Rarity characterized most TCR sequences, yet some public TCRs appeared in many donors. The study assumed roughly uniform donor sequencing depth for presence/absence analyses. Cytomegalovirus-associated TCR beta chains were listed, numbering approximately 150. Another analysis was done later, and it associated approximately 17,000 TCR beta sequences with HLA alleles at 0.05 false discovery rate.

Of note for this clone: As yet, its antigen is unknown.

The PCR ran on 60 Vbeta and 13 Jbeta primers. The method was immunoSEQ multiplex PCR; TCRdb's version includes in-frame clones alone and lacks a portion of them. This sample yields some 190,000 clones, of which just under 80% are seen a single time; 1.5% to 2% belongs to the top ten. CDR1 and CDR2 from the germline V gene are WNHNN and SYGVQD (reference sequence). The V gene lost 8 bases and the J gene lost 4 bases, with 21 bases spanning the gap. The CDR3 loop spans 15 amino acids. This clonotype was sampled from a woman in her thirties in good health and CMV-seronegative. Sequences were obtained from PBMCs. This chain links TRBV10-1 with TRBJ2-7; D might be TRBD1 (6 bases). The CDR3, as DNA: TGCGCCAGCGGCACGTCGCAGGGGCGAGGGTACGAGCAGTACTTC. Protein sequence: CASGTSQGRGYEQYF.